The T cell receptor beta chain under discussion was sequenced for a study of T cell repertoires in cytomegalovirus infection. Study background: CMV infection plus the matching HLA type was flagged by public TCR beta signatures.

TCRdb processed the reads anew with MiXCR; each CDR3 protein has one entry. The sample shows 830,000 or so distinct CDR3 sequences, approximately 32% of them seen only once. Germline-derived CDR1 and CDR2 are DFQATT and SNEGSKA (reference sequence). This CDR3 has 14 amino acids. Deletions cut 0 bases from V and 3 bases from J, with 11 bases between. Overall study findings and caveats: CMV carriers having the relevant HLA were flagged by cumulative public TCR beta family frequency.

In the case of this clonotype: Its antigen remains unidentified.

The sequences come from cultured CD8+ T cells from PBMCs, collected from culture after CMV antigen stimulation. V is TRBV20-1 and J is TRBJ1-2, with D possibly matching TRBD1 (5 bases). The receptor's source is a human donor in good health (CMV status not recorded). Some clones in this sample may be carry-over from other donors' samples. CDR3 amino acids: CSARDIRVDYGYTF. The CDR3 DNA sequence: TGCAGTGCTAGAGACATCAGGGTGGACTATGGCTACACCTTC.